The present entry profiles one TCR beta chain with its context. Its specificity is not known. The data originate from a study of cytomegalovirus exposure and HLA in healthy donors. 60 Vbeta and 13 Jbeta primers were used in PCR. Using immunoSEQ multiplex PCR, the repertoire was profiled, and TCRdb retains in-frame clones only, with some absent. The sample gives about 36,000 clones, roughly two thirds of which show up once; around 7% is in the top ten. Findings of the study overall: TCR beta chains associated with HLA were, in a later analysis, more clonally expanded than equally common others. Associated with cytomegalovirus, according to the listing, were 150 to 200 TCR beta chains.

The donors, nominally healthy at sampling, likely had unrecorded immune exposures. This CDR3 contains 15 residues. V shed 2 bases, J shed 4 bases, and the junction held 5 bases outside the gene matches. Germline-derived CDR1 and CDR2 are MDHEN and SYDVKM. The chain has TRBV28 and TRBJ2-5; 9 bases map to TRBD2. The TCR sequence derives from a man younger than 45 in good health and CMV-seronegative. The sample consisted of PBMCs. The CDR3, as DNA: TGTGCCAGCAGTTTACACGGAGCGGGGGGAGAGACCCAGTACTTC. Amino acids: CASSLHGAGGETQYF.